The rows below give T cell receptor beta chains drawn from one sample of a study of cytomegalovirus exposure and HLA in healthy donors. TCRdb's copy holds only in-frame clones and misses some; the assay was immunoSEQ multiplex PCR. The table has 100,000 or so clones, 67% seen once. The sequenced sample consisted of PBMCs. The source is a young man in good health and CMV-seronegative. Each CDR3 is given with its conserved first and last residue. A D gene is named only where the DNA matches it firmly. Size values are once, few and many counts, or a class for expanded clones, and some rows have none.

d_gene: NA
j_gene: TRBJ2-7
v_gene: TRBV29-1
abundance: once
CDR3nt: TGCAGCGTTGAAGTTTCTGCGGGGAACGAGCAGTACTTC
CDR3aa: CSVEVSAGNEQYF

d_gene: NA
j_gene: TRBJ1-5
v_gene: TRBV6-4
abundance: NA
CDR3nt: TGTGCCAGCAGGGGAGGGGGGGGTCCGGGAAAGGAGCGCAATCAGCCCCAGCATTTT
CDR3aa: CASRGGGGPGKERNQPQHF

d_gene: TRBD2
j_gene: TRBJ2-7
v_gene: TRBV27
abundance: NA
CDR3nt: TGTGCCAGCAGCTCCCGACTAGCGGGAGCCTACGAGCAGTACTTC
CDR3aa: CASSSRLAGAYEQYF

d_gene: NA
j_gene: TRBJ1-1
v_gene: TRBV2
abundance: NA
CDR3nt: TGTGCCAGCAGGCGAAAGAACACTGAAGCTTTCTTT
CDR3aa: CASRRKNTEAFF

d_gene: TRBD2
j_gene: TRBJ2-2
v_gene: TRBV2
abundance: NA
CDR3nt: TGTGCCAGCAGATTTAGCGGGGGAGTCGGCACCGGGGAGCTGTTTTTT
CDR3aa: CASRFSGGVGTGELFF

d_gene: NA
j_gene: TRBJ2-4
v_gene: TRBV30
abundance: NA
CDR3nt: TGTGCCTGGAGTGCCCCCTACATTCAGTACTTC
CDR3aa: CAWSAPYIQYF

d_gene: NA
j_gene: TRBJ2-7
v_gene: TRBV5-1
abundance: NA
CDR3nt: TGCGCCAGCAGCTTGGACGGGGGAAATTACGAGCAGTACTTC
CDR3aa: CASSLDGGNYEQYF

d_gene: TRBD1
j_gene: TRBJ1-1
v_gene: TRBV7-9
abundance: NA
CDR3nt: TGTGCCAGCAGCTTAGTGGGACAGGGGAATCCTGAAGCTTTCTTT
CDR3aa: CASSLVGQGNPEAFF

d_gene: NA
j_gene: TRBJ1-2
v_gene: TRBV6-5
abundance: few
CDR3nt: TGTGCCAGCAGTTACTCGAGCATGGGAGGTAACTATGGCTACACCTTC
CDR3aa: CASSYSSMGGNYGYTF

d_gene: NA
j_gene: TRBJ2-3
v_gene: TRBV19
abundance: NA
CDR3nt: TGTGCCAGTAGTCAAGAGGCCTCAGATACGCAGTATTTT
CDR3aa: CASSQEASDTQYF

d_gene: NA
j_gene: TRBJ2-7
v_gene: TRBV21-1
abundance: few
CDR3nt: TGTGCCAGCAGCAACGGGTTACTTACGCGAGGTTACGAGCAGTACTTC
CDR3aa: CASSNGLLTRGYEQYF

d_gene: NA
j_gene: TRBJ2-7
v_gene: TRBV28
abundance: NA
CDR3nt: TGTGCCAGCAGGTCTTGGGGGGACGAGATGAGCTCCTACGAGCAGTACTTC
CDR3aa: CASRSWGDEMSSYEQYF

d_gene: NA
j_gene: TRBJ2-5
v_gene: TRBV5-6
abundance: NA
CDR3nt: TGTGCCAGCAGCTTCGGGTCAGAGACCCAGTACTTC
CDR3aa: CASSFGSETQYF

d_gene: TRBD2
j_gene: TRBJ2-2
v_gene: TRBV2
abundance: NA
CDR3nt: TGTGCCAGCAGTTCGGGACTAGCGGGGGGGATCCCTAACACCGGGGAGCTGTTTTTT
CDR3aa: CASSSGLAGGIPNTGELFF

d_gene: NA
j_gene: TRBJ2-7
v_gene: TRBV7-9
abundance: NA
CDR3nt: TGTGCCAGCAGCCTTCGGACAGCCTACGAGCAGTACTTC
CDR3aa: CASSLRTAYEQYF

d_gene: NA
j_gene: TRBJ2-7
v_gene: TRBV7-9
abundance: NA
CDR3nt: TGTGCCAGCAGCGCCCCCGGGGGGCGGAGTTCCTACGAGCAGTACTTC
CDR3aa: CASSAPGGRSSYEQYF

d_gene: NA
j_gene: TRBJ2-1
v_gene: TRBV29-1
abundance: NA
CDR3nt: TGCAGCGTTCTCGGGGAGGCTTATCCGTTCTTC
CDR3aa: CSVLGEAYPFF

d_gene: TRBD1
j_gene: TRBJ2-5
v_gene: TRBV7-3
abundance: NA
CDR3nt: TGTGCCAGCAGCTTGAACCGGGACAGGCAAGAGACCCAGTACTTC
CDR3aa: CASSLNRDRQETQYF

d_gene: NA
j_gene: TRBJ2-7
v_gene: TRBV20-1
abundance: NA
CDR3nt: TGCAGTGCCACTACCGAGGGCGAGCAGTACTTC
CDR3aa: CSATTEGEQYF

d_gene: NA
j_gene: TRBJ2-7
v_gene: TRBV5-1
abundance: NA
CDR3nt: TGCGCCAGCAGCTCATCCGGGACAAGAGGCGAGCAGTACTTC
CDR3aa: CASSSSGTRGEQYF

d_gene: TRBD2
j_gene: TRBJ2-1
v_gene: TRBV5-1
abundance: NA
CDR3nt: TGCGCCAGCAGCTTGGCGGGGGGGGCATACAATGAGCAGTTCTTC
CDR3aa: CASSLAGGAYNEQFF

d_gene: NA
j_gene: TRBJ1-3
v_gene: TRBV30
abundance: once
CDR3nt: TGTGCCTGGGAGGTACTCTCTGGAAACACCATATATTTT
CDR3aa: CAWEVLSGNTIYF

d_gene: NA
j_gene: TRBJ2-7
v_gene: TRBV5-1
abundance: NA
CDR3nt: TGCGCCAGCAGCTTGGGGCAGGGAGGCGAGCAGTACTTC
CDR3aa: CASSLGQGGEQYF

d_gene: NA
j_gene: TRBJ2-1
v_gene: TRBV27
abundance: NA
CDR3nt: TGTGCCAGCAGTTTCCCATTCGGCAATGAGCAGTTCTTC
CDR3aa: CASSFPFGNEQFF

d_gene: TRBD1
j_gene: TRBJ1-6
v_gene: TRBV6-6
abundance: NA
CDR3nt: TGTGCCAGCAGCCTCGGACAGGGGAATTCACCCCTCCACTTT
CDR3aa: CASSLGQGNSPLHF

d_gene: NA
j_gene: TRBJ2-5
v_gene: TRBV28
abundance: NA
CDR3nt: TGTGCCAGCAGTTTTCGGGTTATGGGTATGGAGACCCAGTACTTC
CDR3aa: CASSFRVMGMETQYF